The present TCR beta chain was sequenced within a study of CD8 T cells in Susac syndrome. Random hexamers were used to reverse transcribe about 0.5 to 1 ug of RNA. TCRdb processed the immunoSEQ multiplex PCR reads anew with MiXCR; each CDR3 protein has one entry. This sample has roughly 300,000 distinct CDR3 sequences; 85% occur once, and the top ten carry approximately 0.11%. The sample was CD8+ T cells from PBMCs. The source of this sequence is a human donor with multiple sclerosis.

The CDR3 spells CASSFPSGRLNEQFF. The CDR3 DNA reads as TGTGCCAGCAGCTTTCCCAGCGGGAGGCTCAATGAGCAGTTCTTC. The genes are TRBV5-4 and TRBJ2-1, with 9 bases that match TRBD2. This CDR3 comprises 15 residues. J lost 6 bases, V lost 2 bases, and 6 bases had no gene match. Per germline, CDR1 SGHNT and CDR2 YYREEE (reference sequence).